The rows below give T cell receptor beta chains drawn from one sample of a study of cytomegalovirus exposure and HLA in healthy donors. Clones were read by immunoSEQ multiplex PCR, and TCRdb kept only the in-frame ones, dropping some. This repertoire shows more than 150,000 clones, about four fifths found once; its top ten account for about 6%. Sequenced: PBMCs. All receptors come from a woman in her 30s in good health and CMV-seropositive. Both conserved end residues are part of each CDR3. Fields, in order: V gene, J gene, D gene, clone size, CDR3 protein, CDR3 DNA. The D gene is left open where the match is weak. Expanded clones are given a class, and other clones once, few, many or no size at all.

V: TRBV2; J: TRBJ1-1; D: .; size: many; CDR3: CASSEALRNTEAFF; DNA: TGTGCCAGCAGTGAAGCCCTCAGGAACACTGAAGCTTTCTTT
V: TRBV6-1; J: TRBJ2-1; D: .; size: .; CDR3: CASSETGRNEQFF; DNA: TGTGCCAGCAGTGAAACAGGGCGAAATGAGCAGTTCTTC
V: TRBV7-3; J: TRBJ2-7; D: TRBD1; size: .; CDR3: CASGQGYEQYF; DNA: TGTGCCAGCGGACAGGGCTACGAGCAGTACTTC
V: TRBV5-1; J: TRBJ2-7; D: TRBD2; size: .; CDR3: CASSLGTSGRNHEQYF; DNA: TGCGCCAGCAGCTTGGGGACTAGCGGGAGGAACCACGAGCAGTACTTC
V: TRBV28; J: TRBJ1-2; D: .; size: .; CDR3: CASRTITGYGYTF; DNA: TGTGCCAGCCGAACGATTACAGGGTATGGCTACACCTTC
V: TRBV27; J: TRBJ2-7; D: TRBD2; size: .; CDR3: CASSLRSGGFPYEQYF; DNA: TGTGCCAGCAGTTTAAGGAGCGGGGGTTTCCCCTACGAGCAGTACTTC
V: TRBV6-6; J: TRBJ1-2; D: TRBD1; size: .; CDR3: CASTLGTTGTYGYTF; DNA: TGTGCCAGCACCCTGGGGACGACAGGGACCTATGGCTACACCTTC
V: TRBV19; J: TRBJ2-7; D: TRBD1; size: once; CDR3: CASSTQDRGATYEQYF; DNA: TGTGCCAGTAGTACGCAAGACAGGGGGGCTACCTACGAGCAGTACTTC
V: TRBV13; J: TRBJ2-5; D: .; size: .; CDR3: CASSLLGAAETQYF; DNA: TGTGCCAGCAGCTTACTGGGGGCGGCCGAGACCCAGTACTTC
V: TRBV5-1; J: TRBJ1-2; D: TRBD1; size: .; CDR3: CASSLGQGGDGYTF; DNA: TGCGCCAGCAGCTTAGGACAGGGAGGGGATGGCTACACCTTC
V: TRBV2; J: TRBJ2-3; D: .; size: .; CDR3: CASRGSGSSDTQYF; DNA: TGTGCCAGCAGAGGTAGTGGGAGTTCAGATACGCAGTATTTT
V: TRBV19; J: TRBJ1-2; D: TRBD1; size: .; CDR3: CASSIVHLDRTGYGYTF; DNA: TGTGCCAGTAGTATAGTTCACTTAGACCGGACAGGATACGGCTACACCTTC
V: TRBV4-3; J: TRBJ1-1; D: .; size: .; CDR3: CASSQEEGEDTEAFF; DNA: TGCGCCAGCAGCCAAGAAGAAGGGGAAGACACTGAAGCTTTCTTT
V: TRBV7-2; J: TRBJ2-7; D: .; size: .; CDR3: CASSPDGLSYEQYF; DNA: TGTGCCAGCAGCCCGGACGGACTCTCCTACGAGCAGTACTTC
V: TRBV5-1; J: TRBJ2-3; D: TRBD2; size: .; CDR3: CASSLDPSGGFTDTQYF; DNA: TGCGCCAGCAGCTTGGACCCTAGCGGGGGGTTCACAGATACGCAGTATTTT
V: TRBV29-1; J: TRBJ2-3; D: TRBD1; size: .; CDR3: CSVDIRSQGADTQYF; DNA: TGCAGCGTTGATATACGATCGCAGGGGGCTGATACGCAGTATTTT